The text below deals with one TCR beta chain. The antigen is undetermined. This sample was included in a study of PD-1 blockade in classical Hodgkin lymphoma. Whole-study findings and limits: Prior therapy or disease activity may underlie the repertoire differences, whose causes remain undefined. Relapsed/refractory patients reportedly had lower baseline diversity than newly diagnosed patients.

Time point meaning: newly diagnosed, previously untreated cHL patient sample. Thawed PBMCs yielded CD4+ T cells through magnetic negative selection. Comparison used PBMCs from newly diagnosed, untreated classical Hodgkin lymphoma. Some clones are missing from TCRdb's copy, which holds only in-frame ones; the method was immunoSEQ multiplex PCR. The sample yields about 24,000 clones, 91% seen once. Trimming took off 1 base at V and 0 bases at J, with 16 bases between the two ends. CDR1 is LGHNA, CDR2 YSLEER, per germline. This CDR3 has 18 residues. This TCR came from a human donor with classical Hodgkin lymphoma. The chain links TRBV4-3 to TRBJ1-3; D is possibly TRBD1 (5 bases). Sequencing used CD4+ T cells from blood. As DNA, the CDR3 is TGCGCCAGCAGCCAAGGGCTGATGACAGCTAACTCTGGAAACACCATATATTTT. It encodes CASSQGLMTANSGNTIYF.